This entry lists 25 T cell receptor beta chains sequenced from one sample in a study of T cells in Graves' hyperthyroidism and ophthalmopathy. Researchers amplified the TCR beta CDR3 regions from RNA transcripts. The HTBI primer set served for first-round RT-PCR of the TCR CDR3. One entry per CDR3 protein, called by TCRdb with MiXCR from the multiplex PCR reads. The sample has under 550,000 distinct CDR3 sequences; roughly an eighth are singletons. Sequenced sample: blood. Every receptor here comes from a woman aged 18-29 years with Graves' hyperthyroidism.

This clonotype was counted at least ten times. V gene TRBV28 combines with J gene TRBJ2-7, with TRBD1 matching 8 bases. The V segment lost 6 bases and the J segment 4 bases; nucleotides outside the gene matches: 11. Germline values: CDR1 MDHEN, CDR2 SYDVKM. The length of the CDR3 is 15 residues. The CDR3, as DNA: TGTGCCAGCAGCCCTGACAGGGGCGTCAGGTACGAGCAGTACTTC. This translates into CASSPDRGVRYEQYF.

In its sample, this clonotype was seen a few times. The rearrangement joins TRBV5-1 to TRBJ1-1; 7 bases map to TRBD1. The germline CDR1 and CDR2 sequences are SGHRS and YFSETQ. Losses at the gene ends were 0 bases for V and 3 bases for J; bases not matched to a gene: 14. CDR3 length: 18 residues. CDR3 in amino acids: CASSLEPGGIQSDTEAFF. CDR3 coding DNA: TGCGCCAGCAGCTTGGAGCCAGGGGGTATCCAGTCGGACACTGAAGCTTTCTTT.

About this clonotype: Mismatch with germline at one junction end may stem from a read error. V and J are TRBV7-9 and TRBJ1-6; D remains ambiguous. The CDR3 runs to 13 residues. The germline CDR1 and CDR2 sequences are SEHNR and FQNEAQ (reference sequence). CDR3 sequence: CASRLGINSPLHF. CDR3 in DNA: TGTGCCAGCCGCTTAGGGATTAATTCACCCCTCCACTTT.

There are many counts of this clonotype. The J gene is TRBJ2-6, the V gene TRBV2; D call uncertain. V lost 8 bases, J lost 2 bases, and 10 bases lay in between. The CDR3 is 14 amino acids. Germline V lookup: CDR1 SNHLY, CDR2 FYNNEI. In nucleotides, the CDR3 is TGTGCCAGCGTCGCGGACGCTGGGGCCAACGTCCTGACTTTC. It yields the protein CASVADAGANVLTF.

The genes are TRBV19 and TRBJ1-1; no clear D gene. Trimming took 0 bases from V and 5 from J, leaving 10 bases between them. Germline assignment: CDR1 LNHDA and CDR2 SQIVND (reference sequence). The CDR3 extends over 14 amino acids. The CDR3 is CASSIDRGRTEAFF. The DNA for the CDR3 is TGTGCCAGTAGTATAGACAGAGGGAGGACTGAAGCTTTCTTT.

This clonotype was observed at least ten times. The V and J genes are TRBV11-2 and TRBJ2-7, with a tentative D call TRBD2 (6 bases). The CDR3 has 16 amino acids. V was cut by 0 bases and J by 2 bases, with 14 bases left in between. The germline gives CDR1 SGHAT, CDR2 FQNNGV. Here the CDR3 DNA reads TGTGCCAGCAGCTTAGACAAACGGGAGCTCCCCTACGAGCAGTACTTC. It specifies CASSLDKRELPYEQYF.

This clonotype was counted between two and nine times. A much more abundant neighbour one base away suggests this may be a read error. J is TRBJ2-1 and V is TRBV5-1; D possibly corresponds to TRBD2 (6 bases). The last part of the DNA fits TRBJ2-7 better; the J call may be wrong. CDR1 and CDR2 from the germline V gene are SGHRS and YFSETQ. The CDR3 loop spans 15 amino acids. In nucleotides, the CDR3 is TGCGCCAGCAGCTTGGCCGTTAGCGGCTACAATGAGCAGTACTTC. It codes for CASSLAVSGYNEQYF.

This clonotype appeared many times. The V and J genes are TRBV27 and TRBJ1-5; 10 bases map to TRBD1. CDR3 length: 14 amino acids. V shed 5 bases and J 7 bases; nucleotides not matched to a gene: 5. CDR1 and CDR2 (germline): MNHEY, SMNVEV (reference sequence). The CDR3 DNA sequence: TGTGCCAGCAGTCCGGGGACAGGGGCCCAGCCCCAGCATTTT. This codes for CASSPGTGAQPQHF.

This clonotype has ten or more counts. Mismatch with germline at one junction end may stem from a read error. The rearrangement links TRBV3-1 to TRBJ2-7; the match to TRBD2 covers 8 bases. Germline V gene lookup returns CDR1 LGHDT and CDR2 YNNKEL (reference sequence). This CDR3 comprises 17 residues. CDR3 DNA sequence: TGTGCCAGCAGCCAAGATCCCGGCGGGAGGACCTCCCACGAGCAGTACTTC. Translated, it gives CASSQDPGGRTSHEQYF.

The chain is built from TRBV19 and TRBJ1-2; TRBD1 might be the D (5 bases). Trimming cost V 5 bases and J 5 bases, with 9 bases left between them. The CDR3 is 12 residues long. Germline CDR1 and CDR2: LNHDA and SQIVND (reference sequence). The CDR3 is CASSDSFYGYTF. Written as DNA, the CDR3 is TGTGCCAGTAGTGACAGTTTTTATGGCTACACCTTC. Full variable domain (missing parts from reference TRBV19 and TRBJ1-2): DGGITQSPKYLFRKEGQNVTLSCEQNLNHDAMYWYRQDPGQGLRLIYYSQIVNDFQKGDIAEGYSVSREKKESFPLTVTSAQKNPTAFYLCASSDSFYGYTFGSGTRLTVV.

This clonotype was detected a few times. This chain uses TRBV9 with TRBJ2-3; D unresolved. Germline loops: CDR1 SGDLS, CDR2 YYNGEE. Trimming took off 3 bases at V and 1 base at J, with 12 bases between the two ends. The CDR3 loop spans 15 amino acids. The CDR3, as DNA: TGTGCCAGCAGCGGGGGTATCAGCGGCACAGATACGCAGTATTTT. Translated, it gives CASSGGISGTDTQYF.

This clonotype appeared a few times. The chain is built from TRBV20-1 and TRBJ2-3, with D uncertain. The V end lost 6 bases, the J end lost 7 bases, and 8 bases lay between the germline ends. Germline CDR1 and CDR2: DFQATT and SNEGSKA (reference sequence). This CDR3 contains 10 residues. In nucleotides, the CDR3 is TGCAGTGCGGCCGTAAATACGCAGTATTTT. This codes for CSAAVNTQYF.

There are many counts of this clonotype. The rearrangement uses TRBV5-5 and TRBJ2-7; D gene unclear. Germline CDR1 and CDR2: SGHKS and YYEKEE (reference sequence). V lost 1 base, J lost 2 bases, and 13 bases lay in between. The CDR3 consists of 15 residues. DNA for the CDR3: TGTGCCAGCAGCTTGAGTACCCGCCTGACCTACGAGCAGTACTTC. Its protein is CASSLSTRLTYEQYF. The variable domain in full, with the rest retrieved from reference TRBV5-5 and TRBJ2-7, is DAGVTQSPTHLIKTRGQQVTLRCSPISGHKSVSWYQQVLGQGPQFIFQYYEKEERGRGNFPDRFSARQFPNYSSELNVNALLLGDSALYLCASSLSTRLTYEQYFGPGTRLTVT.

This clonotype was recorded many times. The chain joins TRBV3-1 to TRBJ1-2; 7 bases align to TRBD1. The CDR3 contains 16 residues. Germline V lookup: CDR1 LGHDT, CDR2 YNNKEL (reference sequence). V lost 4 bases to trimming and J lost 0 bases; unmatched junction nucleotides: 8. CDR3 sequence: CASSRDSSRSNYGYTF. The CDR3 region has the DNA TGTGCCAGCAGCCGGGACAGTTCAAGATCTAACTATGGCTACACCTTC.

Remarks on this clonotype: A read error may explain this, as a much larger clone is one base away. The chain recombines TRBV7-9 with TRBJ2-3; 8 bases fit TRBD1. Germline V gene data show CDR1 as SEHNR and CDR2 as FQNEAQ (reference sequence). The CDR3 is 14 residues long. The CDR3 DNA reads TGTGCCAGCAGCTTGGACAGGGCTACAGATACGCAGTGTTTT. It specifies CASSLDRATDTQCF.

This clonotype has a count of ten or more. The chain carries TRBV11-2 and TRBJ2-1; D not resolved. The CDR3 loop spans 13 amino acids. Trimming cost V 5 bases and J 6 bases, with 11 bases left between them. The germline CDR1 and CDR2 sequences are SGHAT and FQNNGV. This chain's CDR3 is CASSLWTVNEQFF. CDR3 bases: TGTGCCAGCAGCCTCTGGACCGTCAATGAGCAGTTCTTC.

V is TRBV5-1 and J is TRBJ2-1, with 8 bases fitting TRBD1. V trimming: 2 bases; J trimming: 6 bases; junction bases outside the gene matches: 4. CDR1 SGHRS and CDR2 YFSETQ come from the germline V gene. This CDR3 is 14 amino acids long. This chain's CDR3 is CASSFSGQANEQFF. The CDR3 DNA reads as TGCGCCAGCAGCTTTTCGGGACAGGCCAATGAGCAGTTCTTC.

This clonotype has at least ten counts. The chain carries TRBV5-6 and TRBJ2-5; 12 bases align to TRBD2. Trimming took 4 bases from V and 9 from J; bases not matched to a gene: 4. This CDR3 is built from 13 residues. Germline V lookup: CDR1 SGHDT, CDR2 YYEEEE. CDR3 sequence reads: CASSTGTSGPQYF. CDR3 in DNA: TGTGCCAGCAGCACCGGGACTAGCGGGCCCCAGTACTTC.

This chain uses TRBV27 with TRBJ2-2; 7 positions match TRBD1. The germline V gene has CDR1 MNHEY and CDR2 SMNVEV (reference sequence). The trim removed 2 bases at V and 5 bases at J, leaving 8 bases unmatched. The CDR3 has 16 residues. CDR3 bases: TGTGCCAGCAGTTTAAGGGCAGGGGGTTTTACCGGGGAGCTGTTTTTT. Its translation: CASSLRAGGFTGELFF.

At least ten counts were recorded for this clonotype. The V gene is TRBV15, the J gene TRBJ2-5, with D uncertain. The germline V gene encodes CDR1 LNHNV and CDR2 YYDKDF (reference sequence). The V and J ends lost 4 bases and 2 bases respectively, with 5 bases between them. The CDR3 length is 12 residues. In DNA, the CDR3 is TGTGCCACCAGCAAAGCGCAAGAGACCCAGTACTTC. This translates into CATSKAQETQYF.

This chain uses TRBV11-2 with TRBJ2-5, with D unclear. Germline V gives CDR1 SGHAT, CDR2 FQNNGV. Trimming shortened V by 1 base and J by 1 base, and 13 bases separated the two germline ends. The CDR3 covers 16 residues. The CDR3 loop is CASSLGVTPSQETQYF. The CDR3 DNA follows: TGTGCCAGCAGCTTAGGGGTTACTCCCAGCCAAGAGACCCAGTACTTC.

As concerns this clonotype: One end of the junction fails to match germline, which may point to a read error. The chain couples TRBV7-7 to TRBJ2-2; the D is unclear. This CDR3 has 12 amino acids. In germline, CDR1 is SSHAT, CDR2 FNYEAQ (reference sequence). CDR3 in DNA: TGTGCTAGCAGTTCGGAAGCCGGGGAGCTGTTTTTT. Its translation is CASSSEAGELFF.

There are a few counts of this clonotype. V is TRBV6-2 or TRBV6-3 and J is TRBJ2-5; 7 nucleotides align to TRBD1. The V gene's germline CDR1 is MNHEY and CDR2 SVGEGT. There are 15 residues in the CDR3. The junction had 11 bases not matched to a gene; V was cut back by 5 bases and J by 5 bases. CDR3 DNA: TGTGCCAGCAGTGTCACAGGGGTCTCTCCGGAGACCCAGTACTTC. Protein: CASSVTGVSPETQYF.

This clonotype came up many times. This chain connects TRBV7-2 to TRBJ2-1, with 12 bases that match TRBD2. The CDR3 is 17 amino acids. From germline, CDR1 is SGHTA and CDR2 FQGNSA. V gave up 2 bases and J gave up 4 bases; unmatched junction bases: 6. The CDR3 here is CASSLRGLAGIYNEQFF. The CDR3 bases are TGTGCCAGCAGCTTAAGAGGACTAGCGGGGATTTACAATGAGCAGTTCTTC.

This clonotype has at least ten counts. The chain couples TRBV28 to TRBJ1-5; D is undetermined. Per the germline V gene, CDR1 is MDHEN and CDR2 is SYDVKM. This CDR3 has 15 residues. V was trimmed by 2 bases and J by 3 bases, leaving 11 bases between them. In DNA form, the CDR3 reads TGTGCCAGCAGTTTAGAAGGGAGAGTCAATCAGCCCCAGCATTTT. Translated, it gives CASSLEGRVNQPQHF.